These 12 T cell receptor beta chains were sequenced from one sample in a study of tumor-infiltrating lymphocytes in localized non-small cell lung cancer. TCRdb keeps only in-frame clones here, not all; method: immunoSEQ multiplex PCR. The table lists roughly 9,000 clones, approximately 78% of them singletons. Sequenced: lung tumor tissue. The source is a human donor with non-small cell lung cancer.

The rearrangement uses TRBV28 and TRBJ2-7, with TRBD1 matching over 9 bases. The V gene's germline CDR1 is MDHEN and CDR2 SYDVKM. The CDR3 has 14 amino acids. Germline trimming cut 5 bases from V and 4 bases from J; bases unmatched to any gene: 6. CDR3 sequence: CASSGGGQGYEQYF. For the CDR3, the DNA is TGTGCCAGCAGTGGGGGAGGACAGGGGTACGAGCAGTACTTC.

V and J are TRBV6-5 and TRBJ2-2; TRBD1 or TRBD2 may be the D gene (5 bases each). V dropped 0 bases and J dropped 9 bases, with 14 bases sitting between them. CDR3 size: 15 residues. CDR1 is MNHEY and CDR2 is SVGAGI in the germline V gene. CDR3 in amino acids: CASSYSTFGTRELFF. The DNA for the CDR3 is TGTGCCAGCAGTTACTCGACGTTCGGGACCCGGGAGCTGTTTTTT.

The gene calls are TRBV28 and TRBJ2-7, with no clear D. With 1 base removed from V and 2 bases from J, the gap between germline ends came to 12 bases. Looked up from germline, CDR1 is MDHEN and CDR2 is SYDVKM. The CDR3 runs 15 residues. The CDR3 here is CASSLSLGRPYEQYF. The CDR3 DNA sequence: TGTGCCAGCAGTTTATCGCTCGGACGGCCCTACGAGCAGTACTTC.

This clone was picked up a small number of times. The rearrangement joins TRBV7-2 to TRBJ1-5; possibly TRBD1 for D (5 bases). Germline CDR1 reads SGHTA; CDR2 reads FQGNSA. The V and J ends lost 5 bases and 9 bases respectively, with 14 bases between them. The CDR3 runs to 13 residues. The CDR3 spells CASSPGTGRPQHF. CDR3 bases: TGTGCCAGCAGCCCGGGGACCGGGAGGCCCCAGCATTTT.

This clone was seen just once. V is TRBV6-6 and J is TRBJ2-7; 7 nucleotides agree with TRBD2. The CDR3 has 16 amino acids. Germline assignment: CDR1 MNHNY and CDR2 SVGAGI (reference sequence). The V gene end was trimmed by 5 bases and the J gene end by 0 bases; junction bases not matched to a gene: 10. The CDR3 protein is CASSPLAVRSSYEQYF. CDR3 in DNA: TGTGCCAGCAGTCCTCTAGCGGTGAGGAGCTCCTACGAGCAGTACTTC.

This chain links TRBV5-1 with TRBJ2-2, with D possibly being TRBD1 or TRBD2 (5 bases each). This CDR3 is 12 amino acids long. Germline lookup yields CDR1 SGHRS and CDR2 YFSETQ. Trimming shortened V by 7 bases and J by 4 bases, and 8 bases separated the two germline ends. The DNA of the CDR3 is TGCGCCAGCCGAGGGGTCACCGGGGAGCTGTTTTTT. This sequence encodes CASRGVTGELFF.

This clone turned up a few times. The V gene is TRBV6-6, the J gene TRBJ1-1; perhaps TRBD1 as D (6 bases). CDR1 is MNHNY and CDR2 is SVGAGI in the germline V gene (reference sequence). V gave up 6 bases and J gave up 0 bases, with 14 bases separating them. The CDR3 runs to 15 residues. CDR3 region: CASSHYRAMNTEAFF. DNA of the CDR3: TGTGCCAGCAGCCACTACAGGGCCATGAACACTGAAGCTTTCTTT.

This clone was counted only a few times. CDR3 in amino acids: CASSIAAGLGYEQYF. CDR3 DNA sequence: TGTGCCAGTAGTATAGCTGCAGGTCTGGGGTACGAGCAGTACTTC. The V call is TRBV19, the J call TRBJ2-7; D remains unclear. V was pared by 1 base and J by 4 bases, with 14 bases between. Looked up from germline, CDR1 is LNHDA and CDR2 is SQIVND (reference sequence). The CDR3 runs to 15 residues.

The genes are TRBV5-1 and TRBJ2-3; maybe TRBD2 (6 bases). The CDR3 has 15 residues. CDR1 and CDR2 from the germline V gene are SGHRS and YFSETQ. Trimming shortened V by 6 bases and J by 3 bases, and 17 bases separated the two germline ends. CDR3 coding DNA: TGCGCCAGCACCGGGGGTGTGAGTTGGACAGATACGCAGTATTTT. As protein: CASTGGVSWTDTQYF.

The CDR3 DNA reads TGTGCCAGCAGCCCCCGACCAGGAACGAACACCGGGGAGCTGTTTTTT. This sequence encodes CASSPRPGTNTGELFF. The gene calls are TRBV7-3 and TRBJ2-2, with D unclear. Germline assignment: CDR1 SGHTA and CDR2 FQGTGA. Between the trimmed V and J ends, which lost 5 bases and 0 bases, there was a span of 13 bases. The CDR3 totals 16 residues. Filled out from reference TRBV7-3 and TRBJ2-2, the complete variable domain reads GAGVSQTPSNKVTEKGKYVELRCDPISGHTALYWYRQSLGQGPEFLIYFQGTGAADDSGLPNDRFFAVRPEGSVSTLKIQRTERGDSAVYLCASSPRPGTNTGELFFGEGSRLTVL.

The chain recombines TRBV30 with TRBJ1-5; 8 bases agree with TRBD1. The CDR3 spans 13 residues. The germline CDR1 and CDR2 sequences are GTSNPN and SVGIG (reference sequence). Trimming cost V 3 bases and J 6 bases; bases outside gene matches: 4. The CDR3 nucleotides are TGTGCCTGGAGGGACAGGGTCGGTCAGCCCCAGCATTTT. Its protein product is CAWRDRVGQPQHF.

A note on this clone: The same CDR3 can be traced to other DNA sequences in this sample. The chain recombines TRBV18 with TRBJ2-2, with D perhaps matching TRBD2 (5 bases). V was shortened by 1 base and J by 4 bases, with 7 bases between the two germline ends. CDR1 is KGHSH and CDR2 is LQKENI in the germline V gene. The CDR3 is 14 residues long. The DNA of the CDR3 is TGTGCCAGCTCACCACTAGCGTCCACCGGGGAGCTGTTTTTT. Translation: CASSPLASTGELFF.